This T cell receptor beta chain was identified during a study of T cells in tuberculosis (dated by TCRdb to between 2017 and 2018). For context, the study as a whole: To characterize T cells specific for the mycobacterial lipid antigen glucose monomycolate (GMM), the study used CD1B tetramers together with high-throughput TCR immunosequencing. With 10 or so people per group, a South African clinical cohort compared IGRA-negative adolescents, IGRA-positive adolescents with latent tuberculosis, and adults with active tuberculosis.

At study entry, a tuberculin skin test and the QuantiFERON-TB GOLD In-Tube IGRA were used to screen adolescents for latent tuberculosis infection. Immunosequencing was performed on unsorted cryopreserved PBMC and covered roughly 100,000 T cells per clinical donor on average. Eleven high schools in the Worcester region of the Western Cape, South Africa, served as enrollment sites for adolescents aged 12 to 18 years. Approximately ten M. tuberculosis-infected adolescents and approximately ten uninfected adolescents, matched for age and sex, were selected. PBMC from adolescents were isolated by density centrifugation from freshly drawn heparinized blood and then cryopreserved. Germline trimming: 4 bases from V, 6 bases from J; junction bases outside gene matches: 8. CDR1 and CDR2 are read off the germline V gene (reference sequence) as LNHNV and YYDKDF. Reading from cysteine to phenylalanine, the CDR3 counts 15 amino acids. CDR3 DNA only is kept here, 45 bases in frame from base 1.

What the research found in general, with its limitations: Compared with IGRA-negative controls, TCR-alpha repertoires from active tuberculosis had smaller mean NN-distances to GMM-specific TCRs, which suggests clonal expansion of these TCRs. The smaller NN-distances in active tuberculosis patients were driven in part by shorter CDR3-alpha lengths, while the difference seen for TCR-beta was not statistically significant. Clinical samples were selected based on which cryopreserved specimens were available, and the active tuberculosis cases were adults whereas the controls were adolescents. A classifier using the diverse GMM-specific repertoire reached 87% accuracy (AUROC about 0.91), compared with around 70% accuracy using GEM motif frequencies.

The immunoSEQ multiplex PCR assay was used to generate TCR libraries, with TCR-beta and/or TCR-alpha/delta assays applied to each sample. The amplified TCR libraries were sequenced using the Illumina high-throughput platform. The authors processed their data as follows. Clustering and dimensionality reduction relied on pairwise TCRdist distances among GMM-specific receptors from T cells that were either sorted ex vivo or expanded in vitro. The score assigned to each clinical repertoire was mean NN-distance, meaning the average TCRdist to the nearest 10% of tetramer-positive reference sequences. To compute GEM TCR motif frequency, the fraction of unique TCRs matching known GEM sequences by V/J usage and CDR3 length was calculated. Linear discriminant analysis with leave-one-out cross-validation, implemented in scikit-learn, was used to classify active tuberculosis. TCRdb mirrors the immuneACCESS table, restricted to in-frame sequences. Some clones are absent from its copies; in checked studies, under half trace to an unresolved V gene, and the reason for the others is unknown. Clone size and V and J calls were adopted from that table, with D and trimming inferred from the DNA. The sample yields 20,000 to 25,000 clones; 80% to 90% were counted once. Roughly 14% of the sample is in the top ten clones.

As regards this clone: Its antigen is not yet known. No base quality values were provided; no much bigger clone lies one nucleotide off.

The chain links TRBV15 with TRBJ1-5; 8 bases in the junction line up with TRBD1. The sequence came from a donor between 10 and 29 years old with latent tuberculosis or without tuberculosis infection. Sequenced sample: PBMCs. The CDR3 loop reads CATSIDRGRSQPQHF. The DNA sequence is given as TGTGCCACCAGCATAGACAGGGGAAGAAGTCAGCCCCAGCATTTT.